This record looks at one TCR beta chain sequence and its context. Antigen unknown. Profiled with immunoSEQ multiplex PCR; TCRdb holds only in-frame clones, not every one. The sample lists under 150,000 clones, roughly 90% occurring once. Germline-derived CDR1 and CDR2 are GTSNPN and SVGIG (reference sequence). The V and J ends lost 2 bases and 1 base respectively, with 11 bases between them. This CDR3 is built from 14 residues. The data belong to a study of T cell responses to AZD1222 COVID-19 vaccine. General study points: A rise in Spike-specific TCR breadth and depth followed two AZD1222 doses. With dominance at 160-218 and 743-854, vaccine-associated CD4 TCRs spanned spike. Only after the peak T cell response were repertoires sampled.

Sequencing used peripheral blood, obtained 28 days after the second AZD1222 dose. The source is an adult who received the AZD1222 COVID-19 vaccine. The chain employs TRBV30 and TRBJ1-1; possibly TRBD1 for D (6 bases). CDR3 region: CAWSRQVTNTEAFF. CDR3 bases: TGTGCCTGGAGTCGACAGGTAACGAACACTGAAGCTTTCTTT.